This TCR beta chain was observed in a study of blood T cell repertoires in COVID-19. This clone was seen once. Libraries were prepared by immunoSEQ multiplex PCR; TCRdb keeps only in-frame clonotypes and omits some of them. The table records about 330,000 clones, 87% of them present only once. Cohort 3 donors were reported recovered after two negative PCRs, clearance, or symptom resolution. V was clipped by 6 bases and J by 6 bases; unmatched bases: 10. Looked up from germline, CDR1 is SQVTM and CDR2 is ANQGSEA. The CDR3 covers 14 residues. The source is a woman aged 30 to 39 who had recovered from COVID-19. V gene TRBV29-1 combines with J gene TRBJ2-2, with TRBD1 matching over 7 bases. Specimen: PBMCs or T cells enriched from blood (not recorded which). The CDR3 here is CSVIHQGVPGELFF. The CDR3 region has the DNA TGCAGCGTGATACACCAGGGGGTTCCCGGGGAGCTGTTTTTT.